This T cell receptor (beta chain) was identified during a study of beta chain features in type 1 diabetes (dated by TCRdb to between 2017 and 2018). Regarding the study in general: Patients and healthy donors did not differ in mean age, gender distribution, total cell number or subset yield. Across all samples, around 99 million sorted cells were examined, and cell number per subset correlated strongly with RNA yield. The study compared TCRB repertoires of sorted circulating CD4+ T cell subsets between recently diagnosed type 1 diabetes patients and matched healthy donors. Naive and central memory subsets were obtained from all 30 or so donors, but regulatory and stem cell-like memory subsets were isolated from only 8 patients and 8 healthy donors. General conclusions and limits of the study: Sequencing cDNA rather than genomic DNA could over-represent highly expressing activated cells, although activation and CD3 levels did not differ between groups. Shorter templates might be favored by PCR, yet because patient and control samples were amplified and corrected together, any such skew would affect both groups equally. A moderate but significant shortening of TCRB CDR3 length was observed in type 1 diabetes patients in all four CD4+ subsets. At VDJ recombination sites, patients with type 1 diabetes made fewer insertions and deleted more nucleotides, a pattern implying thymic rearrangement abnormalities. Only small numbers of individuals were included in the HLA sub-analyses, which left unresolved whether HLA type had any influence on TCRB rearrangement. Naive, central memory and regulatory TCRB repertoires appeared to be more alike among patients than among healthy donors.

A single peripheral blood draw of about 116 mL on average was collected from each donor into heparinised tubes. A BD FACSAria II and a panel including CD45RO, CCR7, CD25, CD127, CD95 and CD27 were used to sort naive, central memory, regulatory and stem cell-like memory CD4+ T cells. A purity above 95% was achieved for all sorted populations. PBMCs were separated immediately by Lymphoprep density gradient centrifugation and were stained directly, without being cultured. To minimize batch effects, samples were stained and sorted in pairs, one healthy donor with one patient per experiment. To note about this clone: Its target antigen remains unknown. No much larger clone is present one base from it, and per-base qualities are unavailable.

V trim: 2 bases; J trim: 3 bases; unmatched bases: 4. The CDR3, from cysteine to phenylalanine, totals 15 residues. Only the CDR3 DNA stays, 45 bases, in frame from base 1. Per the germline V gene, SGHDN is the CDR1 and FVKESK is the CDR2. The entire isolated RNA was reverse transcribed using the High Capacity cDNA Reverse Transcription Kit, and thus expressed TCRB transcripts were sequenced. Deep immunoSEQ sequencing was performed on naive, central memory and regulatory T cell samples, with an average of about 3.57 million total reads per sample. Sorted cells were lysed in RLT buffer and RNA was extracted with DNase-treated RNeasy Micro or Mini kits, depending on cell number. Each cell subset was processed separately to prevent cross-contamination, with patient and healthy donor samples processed together. The immunoSEQ multiplex PCR was used to amplify TCRB sequences from cDNA, generating 87-bp fragments that spanned the CDR3 region. Sequencing of the amplicons was performed on the Illumina HiSeq platform. The paper's processing steps were these. Synthetic template baselines were used to correct PCR bias computationally, reads within Hamming distance 2 were collapsed, and singletons that could not be merged were discarded. Reads were aligned against IMGT so that V, D and J genes, CDR3 length and insertions or deletions at six rearrangement sites could be assigned. Within each subset, clonotype counts were normalized to sorted cell number, after which true diversity and Gini coefficients were computed with the tcR R package. The overlap coefficient, calculated on TCRB nucleotide sequences, was used to measure repertoire sharing. Out-of-frame TCRB sequences from naive cells were analyzed as a proxy for the pre-selection repertoire. The table comes from immuneACCESS by way of TCRdb, which keeps in-frame sequences with V and J called. Part of the clones is missing from these tables; in studies checked, under half for an unresolved V gene and the rest for unknown reasons. V, J and clone size are those of that table, while D and trimming were read from the DNA. A total of under 300,000 clones appear in this sample, approximately 13% of them only once. The ten largest clones capture 0.015% to 0.02% of the sample.

Source material: naive CD4+ T cells from blood. This sample's cell subset or site label indicates: true naive CD4+ T cells. The TCR originated in a man aged 25 to 45 with type 1 diabetes. The rearrangement combines TRBV14 with TRBJ2-1; 7 bases in the middle match TRBD1. The CDR3 reads CASSQTDRVYNEQFF. The nucleotide sequence is TGTGCCAGCAGCCAAACCGACAGGGTCTACAATGAGCAGTTCTTC.